This T cell receptor (beta chain) was recorded in a study of T cell repertoires in cytomegalovirus infection. For the study at large: Newly reported HLA-C-restricted and thoroughly characterized HLA-B-restricted CMV epitopes were employed. TCR beta signatures that were public indicated CMV infection and matching HLA type. Findings and caveats of the study: Predominance within the ex vivo response was attributable to HLA-C-restricted CMV-specific TCR beta clonotypes.

MiXCR, run by TCRdb on the reads, gives a single entry per CDR3 protein. The repertoire holds roughly 920,000 distinct CDR3 sequences, with 31% as singletons. V lost 5 bases and J lost 4, with 12 bases in between. The germline V gene has CDR1 SGHNT and CDR2 YENEEA. The CDR3 is made up of 13 amino acids. On this clonotype itself: Its antigen is still unknown.

V usage is TRBV11-3 and J usage is TRBJ2-7; D might be TRBD2 (6 bases). The TCR sequence derives from a human donor in good health (CMV status not recorded). Some clones in this sample may be carry-over from other donors' samples. The source was cultured CD8+ T cells from PBMCs, collected from culture after CMV antigen stimulation. The CDR3 loop reads CASSRDFSYEQYF. The CDR3 coding sequence is TGTGCCAGCAGCCGGGACTTCAGTTACGAGCAGTACTTC.